Listed below are T cell receptor beta chains from one sample, sequenced in a study of monozygotic twins with inflammatory bowel disease. TCRdb reprocessed the 5' RACE reads, with one entry per CDR3 protein and no DNA. The sample is made up of 150,000 to 200,000 distinct CDR3 sequences, and the top ten hold 2.8% of it. The sample was blood. These receptor sequences come from a human donor with ulcerative colitis or Crohn's disease, or a healthy co-twin of an affected twin (not recorded which). Each CDR3 is given with its conserved first and last residue. Each record gives: J gene, V gene, clone size, CDR3 protein. Where a row states a size, it is once, few, many or the class of an expanded clone; other rows omit it.

TRBJ2-3	TRBV7-2	NA	CASNRRAGGVGDTQYF
TRBJ2-1	TRBV5-6	NA	CASSLRVGQGWSYNEQFF
TRBJ1-1	TRBV28	NA	CASSSQANTEAFF
TRBJ2-1	TRBV7-6	NA	CASSSIAGQRVYNEQFF
TRBJ2-1	TRBV7-2	NA	CASSYTRGSYNEQFF
TRBJ2-3	TRBV3-1	NA	CASSQNAGTGTDTQYF
TRBJ2-3	TRBV7-8	NA	CASSPRGTSWSTDTQYF
TRBJ2-7	TRBV27	NA	CASSPAAGGSYEQYF
TRBJ2-1	TRBV5-4	NA	CASSLPLAVSYNEQFF
TRBJ1-1	TRBV27	NA	CASRELGTAKTEAFF
TRBJ1-2	TRBV27	NA	CASSLTDRGYGYTF
TRBJ1-1	TRBV6-1	NA	CASSVWDGNTEAFF
TRBJ2-7	TRBV20-1	NA	CSAREAGTSYEQYF
TRBJ2-7	TRBV10-3	NA	CAISLRDRAPEQYF
TRBJ2-7	TRBV7-9	NA	CASSLAQEQYF
TRBJ1-1	TRBV10-3	NA	CAISDSQRGNTEAFF
TRBJ1-6	TRBV3-1	NA	CASSQGEQHSPLHF
TRBJ1-1	TRBV30	NA	CAWSLARGDTEAFF
TRBJ2-7	TRBV12-3/TRBV12-4	NA	CASSSQRGPYEQYF
TRBJ1-2	TRBV12-3/TRBV12-4	NA	CASTRQGTAYGYTF
TRBJ2-5	TRBV10-2	medium-sized	CASSESGLAVGETQYF
TRBJ1-3	TRBV6-6	NA	CASTPWDSGNTIYF
TRBJ2-5	TRBV7-8	NA	CASSLGWTSSQETQYF
TRBJ2-7	TRBV14	NA	CASSRGGAQKYEQYF
TRBJ1-6	TRBV28	NA	CASSLVGGGRNSPLHF
TRBJ1-2	TRBV6-5	NA	CASSYARDRRNYGYTF